One and the same sample provided the 18 T cell receptor beta chains below, sequenced in a study of cytomegalovirus exposure and HLA in healthy donors. This PCR relied on a set of 60 Vbeta primers and 13 Jbeta primers. Libraries were prepared by immunoSEQ multiplex PCR; TCRdb keeps only in-frame clonotypes and omits some of them. The table has 150,000 or so clones, 79% seen once; the top ten hold over 6%. The sample consisted of PBMCs. The receptors were gathered from a man aged 30 to 45 in good health and CMV-seropositive.

This clone was counted ten times or more. This chain links TRBV25-1 with TRBJ2-7; D perhaps matches TRBD1 (9 bases). The ends were cut back, 6 bases at V and 2 bases at J, with 23 bases in the middle. The CDR3 consists of 17 residues. Germline loops: CDR1 MGHDK, CDR2 SYGVNS. CDR3 DNA sequence: TGTGCCAGCAGCCCAAGCGGGGGACAGGGTTTCACCTACGAGCAGTACTTC. This codes for CASSPSGGQGFTYEQYF.

The chain joins TRBV29-1 to TRBJ2-3; 9 bases align to TRBD2. Germline V gene sequence: CDR1 SQVTM, CDR2 ANQGSEA. CDR3 length: 14 amino acids. This CDR3 is CSSSGTSMPDTQYF. The CDR3 DNA reads as TGCAGTTCATCCGGGACTAGCATGCCAGATACGCAGTATTTT.

This clone turned up a few times. The chain combines TRBV6-4 with TRBJ2-3, with 7 bases lining up with TRBD2. Germline V gene sequence: CDR1 MRHNA, CDR2 SNTAGT. This CDR3 has 15 amino acids. Trimming removed 4 bases from V and 0 bases from J; junction bases left unmatched: 4. The CDR3 spells CASSASGASTDTQYF. The CDR3, as DNA: TGTGCCAGCAGTGCCAGCGGGGCTAGCACAGATACGCAGTATTTT.

The DNA of the CDR3 is TGCGCCAGCAGCACGCGAACAGGGGAGAAGGGGTCACCCCTCCACTTT. This translates into CASSTRTGEKGSPLHF. The rearrangement joins TRBV4-1 to TRBJ1-6, with 7 bases lining up with TRBD1. The CDR3 extends over 16 amino acids. CDR1 and CDR2 (germline): MGHRA, YSYEKL. The ends lost 5 bases at V and 10 bases at J; junction bases unmatched: 14.

This clone has only one observation. This chain uses TRBV27 with TRBJ2-2, with unresolved D. V shed 4 bases and J shed 2 bases, with 11 bases lying between them. CDR1 is MNHEY, CDR2 SMNVEV, per germline (reference sequence). This CDR3 region has 15 residues. The CDR3 sequence: CASSSRWPNTGELFF. The CDR3 coding sequence is TGTGCCAGCAGTTCCCGATGGCCCAACACCGGGGAGCTGTTTTTT.

V gene TRBV7-2 combines with J gene TRBJ2-1; possibly TRBD2 for D (6 bases). Germline-derived CDR1 and CDR2 are SGHTA and FQGNSA. The length of the CDR3 is 12 residues. V gave up 1 base and J gave up 10 bases, with 8 bases separating them. The CDR3 loop reads CASSLVRGEQFF. The CDR3 DNA sequence: TGTGCCAGCAGCTTAGTACGGGGGGAGCAGTTCTTC.

The chain combines TRBV5-4 with TRBJ2-1, with 10 nucleotides matching TRBD1. Per the germline V gene, CDR1 is SGHNT and CDR2 is YYREEE (reference sequence). The CDR3 length is 15 residues. The V and J ends lost 5 bases and 8 bases, in that order; junction bases with no gene match: 10. CDR3 nucleotides: TGTGCCAGCAGGGTGGGGACAGGGGCAGGGGATGAGCAGTTCTTC. Its translation: CASRVGTGAGDEQFF.

V and J are TRBV10-3 and TRBJ2-7, with D possibly matching TRBD1 (6 bases). Germline V gene data show CDR1 as ENHRY and CDR2 as SYGVKD. The CDR3 runs 13 residues. The V end was cut by 11 bases, the J end by 2 bases, with 16 bases between. The CDR3 region has the DNA TGTGCCGGGGCAGGGGAAGTAACCTACGAGCAGTACTTC. Protein product: CAGAGEVTYEQYF.

The J gene is TRBJ2-7, the V gene TRBV18, with a weak D call TRBD1 (6 bases). Trimming stripped 0 bases from V and 2 bases from J, with 8 bases between. Germline loops: CDR1 KGHSH, CDR2 LQKENI. The CDR3 is 14 residues long. The CDR3 region is CASSPPGQPYEQYF. CDR3 nucleotides: TGTGCCAGCTCACCACCGGGACAACCCTACGAGCAGTACTTC. Using reference TRBV18 and TRBJ2-7 for the parts outside the CDR3, the full variable domain is NAGVMQNPRHLVRRRGQEARLRCSPMKGHSHVYWYRQLPEEGLKFMVYLQKENIIDESGMPKERFSAEFPKEGPSILRIQQVVRGDSAAYFCASSPPGQPYEQYFGPGTRLTVT.

Here the CDR3 DNA reads TGTGCCTGGAGCGTGACAGGGGGCAAGCAGTACTTC. Protein sequence: CAWSVTGGKQYF. The V gene is TRBV30, the J gene TRBJ2-5; TRBD1 matches at 10 bases. This CDR3 is built from 12 residues. Per the germline V gene, CDR1 is GTSNPN and CDR2 is SVGIG (reference sequence). Trimming at V came to 3 bases and at J to 11 bases, leaving 6 bases not matched to a gene. Using reference TRBV30 and TRBJ2-5 for the parts outside the CDR3, the full variable domain is SQTIHQWPATLVQPVGSPLSLECTVEGTSNPNLYWYRQAAGRGLQLLFYSVGIGQISSEVPQNLSASRPQDRQFILSSKKLLLSDSGFYLCAWSVTGGKQYFGPGTRLLVL.

This chain joins TRBV29-1 and TRBJ2-5, with D maybe TRBD1 (6 bases). V was cut by 7 bases and J by 2 bases, with 11 bases left in between. This CDR3 contains 12 residues. From germline, CDR1 is SQVTM and CDR2 ANQGSEA. The CDR3 loop is CSADSLQETQYF. The CDR3 DNA reads as TGCAGCGCGGACAGCCTACAAGAGACCCAGTACTTC.

This clone appeared a single time. The chain employs TRBV9 and TRBJ1-1, with TRBD1 as a possible D gene (6 bases). V lost 0 bases and J lost 3, with 12 bases in between. The CDR3 is made up of 15 amino acids. CDR1 is SGDLS, CDR2 YYNGEE, per germline. The CDR3 is CASSVDPSGDTEAFF. The CDR3 nucleotides are TGTGCCAGCAGCGTAGACCCCTCAGGGGACACTGAAGCTTTCTTT.

The rearrangement joins TRBV7-2 to TRBJ1-2, with TRBD1 matching 7 bases. The CDR3 loop spans 12 amino acids. V shed 1 base and J 7 bases; nucleotides not matched to a gene: 0. Germline V gene data show CDR1 as SGHTA and CDR2 as FQGNSA. CDR3: CASSLGTGGYTF. CDR3 DNA: TGTGCCAGCAGCTTAGGGACAGGTGGCTACACCTTC.

This sequence joins TRBV28 and TRBJ2-5, with 8 bases identical to TRBD2. CDR3 size: 15 residues. With V trimmed by 5 bases and J by 5 bases, 10 bases remained unmatched. Germline loops: CDR1 MDHEN, CDR2 SYDVKM. The CDR3 region is CASSDLAGRSETQYF. CDR3 bases: TGTGCCAGCAGTGATTTAGCGGGACGTTCCGAGACCCAGTACTTC.

The chain has TRBV6-1 and TRBJ2-1, with 11 bases lining up with TRBD2. V lost 10 bases, J lost 7 bases, and 9 bases stayed unmatched. The CDR3 extends over 14 amino acids. Germline V gene sequence: CDR1 MNHNS, CDR2 SASEGT. In DNA form, the CDR3 reads TGTGCCACCTCCCGACTAGCGGGGAGTAATGAGCAGTTCTTC. This sequence encodes CATSRLAGSNEQFF.

This chain's CDR3 is CASSTLTGDGYTF. Written as DNA, the CDR3 is TGTGCCAGCAGTACACTAACCGGGGATGGCTACACCTTC. The V gene is TRBV28, the J gene TRBJ1-2; the D is unclear. Germline V gives CDR1 MDHEN, CDR2 SYDVKM. Trimming removed 5 bases from V and 6 bases from J, with 13 bases in between. This CDR3 region has 13 residues.

The chain couples TRBV28 to TRBJ1-2; 8 bases line up with TRBD1. This CDR3 is 12 amino acids long. CDR1 is MDHEN and CDR2 is SYDVKM in the germline V gene. V lost 11 bases, J lost 5 bases, and 7 bases stayed unmatched. The CDR3: CAASQGGYGYTF. The DNA of the CDR3 is TGTGCCGCCTCACAGGGGGGATATGGCTACACCTTC.

The chain has TRBV27 and TRBJ1-2, with D tentatively TRBD1 (5 bases). This CDR3 region has 13 residues. Germline lookup yields CDR1 MNHEY and CDR2 SMNVEV (reference sequence). Trimming took off 2 bases at V and 8 bases at J, with 12 bases between the two ends. This CDR3 reads CASSLGAKVGYTF. In DNA, the CDR3 is TGTGCCAGCAGTTTAGGGGCTAAGGTCGGCTACACCTTC.